These 29 T cell receptor beta chains originate from one sample sequenced in a study of regulatory T cells in long-lasting Graves disease. CDR3 regions were amplified by Arm-PCR using iRepertoire HTBI primers to build TCR beta libraries. TCRdb used MiXCR to reprocess the multiplex PCR reads, holding one entry per CDR3 protein. The sample contains hundreds of thousands of distinct CDR3 sequences, about 16% of which appear only once. Indicated time point: newly diagnosed GD, antithyroid drugs for less than 3 months. The TCR library used RNA extracted from PBMCs. The same sample was also studied in work on T cells in Graves' hyperthyroidism and ophthalmopathy.

The sequences come from peripheral blood mononuclear cells (PBMCs), collected at new diagnosis, from a patient treated with antithyroid drugs. Receptors were obtained from a young woman with Graves disease.

This clonotype was seen many times. V and J are TRBV28 and TRBJ1-6; possibly TRBD1 for D (6 bases). CDR1 is MDHEN, CDR2 SYDVKM, per germline. Trimming cost V 5 bases and J 7 bases, with 15 bases left between them. CDR3 length: 15 amino acids. This CDR3 is CASSQTGTPNSPLHF. The CDR3 nucleotides are TGTGCCAGCAGTCAAACCGGGACACCGAATTCACCCCTCCACTTT.

This clonotype was seen repeatedly, ten times or more. The V call is TRBV20-1, the J call TRBJ2-3; 10 bases line up with TRBD2. The CDR3 runs 17 residues. CDR1 is DFQATT and CDR2 is SNEGSKA in the germline V gene (reference sequence). V trimming: 3 bases; J trimming: 4 bases; junction bases outside the gene matches: 13. In nucleotides, the CDR3 is TGCAGTGCTAGCAAGCGGGAGGGCCAGGTGCCCCCAGATACGCAGTATTTT. This encodes CSASKREGQVPPDTQYF.

V is TRBV9 and J is TRBJ2-3, with TRBD2 identical over 7 bases. Germline-derived CDR1 and CDR2 are SGDLS and YYNGEE. V gave up 0 bases and J gave up 2 bases; unmatched junction bases: 6. The CDR3 sequence is 16 residues long. CDR3 amino acids: CASSVGVLADTDTQYF. CDR3 in DNA: TGTGCCAGCAGCGTAGGAGTCCTAGCGGACACAGATACGCAGTATTTT.

This clonotype was seen ten or more times. The chain links TRBV12-3 or TRBV12-4 to TRBJ1-1, with TRBD1 as a possible D gene (5 bases). Trimming shortened V by 7 bases and J by 5 bases, and 20 bases separated the two germline ends. This CDR3 is 15 amino acids long. The CDR3: CASTKGSAGRTEAFF. DNA of the CDR3: TGTGCCAGCACCAAAGGGTCGGCAGGGCGAACTGAAGCTTTCTTT.

This clonotype has a count of ten or more. J is TRBJ1-6 and V is TRBV6-2 or TRBV6-3, with 7 bases that match TRBD1. V lost 6 bases to trimming and J lost 5 bases; unmatched junction nucleotides: 4. Germline V gene data show CDR1 as MNHEY and CDR2 as SVGEGT. This CDR3 is built from 14 residues. In DNA, the CDR3 is TGTGCCAGCAGCTTGACAGGGAATAATTCACCCCTCCACTTT. Its translation: CASSLTGNNSPLHF.

V gene TRBV19 combines with J gene TRBJ1-4; D is ambiguous. CDR1 LNHDA and CDR2 SQIVND come from the germline V gene (reference sequence). The CDR3 covers 14 residues. V was shortened by 6 bases and J by 4 bases, with 12 bases between the two germline ends. The DNA of the CDR3 is TGTGCCAGTAGCTCTTGGACGGGTAATGAAAAACTGTTTTTT. The encoded protein is CASSSWTGNEKLFF.

This clonotype was counted many times. The chain has TRBV5-1 and TRBJ2-3; a possible D gene is TRBD2 (5 bases). CDR1 is SGHRS, CDR2 YFSETQ, per germline. Trimming shortened V by 5 bases and J by 3 bases, and 10 bases separated the two germline ends. There are 13 residues in the CDR3. The CDR3 loop is CASRRRLTDTQYF. CDR3 sequence (DNA): TGCGCCAGCAGGAGGAGGCTGACAGATACGCAGTATTTT. The whole variable domain, filled in from reference TRBV5-1 and TRBJ2-3, reads KAGVTQTPRYLIKTRGQQVTLSCSPISGHRSVSWYQQTPGQGLQFLFEYFSETQRNKGNFPGRFSGRQFSNSRSEMNVSTLELGDSALYLCASRRRLTDTQYFGPGTRLTVL.

In nucleotides, the CDR3 is TGTGCCAGTACTCCCCTTACTTCGACGGGACGGCAGTCCCAGCATTTT. Translating gives CASTPLTSTGRQSQHF. The chain joins TRBV19 to TRBJ1-5; possible D gene TRBD1, 5 bases. V was shortened by 7 bases and J by 11 bases, with 27 bases between the two germline ends. This CDR3 contains 16 residues. Germline values: CDR1 LNHDA, CDR2 SQIVND (reference sequence).

This chain joins TRBV20-1 and TRBJ1-3; D is unclear. The V end was cut by 6 bases, the J end by 2 bases, with 5 bases between. The CDR3 length is 11 residues. Looked up from germline, CDR1 is DFQATT and CDR2 is SNEGSKA (reference sequence). CDR3 bases: TGCAGTGCCGAGGCTGGAAACACCATATATTTT. The encoded protein is CSAEAGNTIYF.

In nucleotides, the CDR3 is TGCAGTGGCGTGGGGGGACAAGACTATGGCTACACCTTC. Its translation: CSGVGGQDYGYTF. This chain uses TRBV20-1 with TRBJ1-2, with D tentatively TRBD1 (6 bases). Germline assignment: CDR1 DFQATT and CDR2 SNEGSKA (reference sequence). CDR3 length: 13 amino acids. V was clipped by 7 bases and J by 3 bases, with 15 bases between them.

This clonotype was counted many times. The rearrangement joins TRBV28 to TRBJ2-6; 8 positions match TRBD2. The CDR3 loop spans 17 amino acids. Trimming took 2 bases from V and 2 from J; bases not matched to a gene: 5. The germline V gene encodes CDR1 MDHEN and CDR2 SYDVKM. The CDR3 is CASSLRGSGAGANVLTF. The CDR3 region has the DNA TGTGCCAGCAGTTTAAGAGGTAGCGGGGCTGGGGCCAACGTCCTGACTTTC.

This clonotype has at least ten counts. V is TRBV28 and J is TRBJ2-7; D gene unclear. CDR1 MDHEN and CDR2 SYDVKM come from the germline V gene. Trimming left V 5 bases short and J 3 bases short, with 14 bases between. This CDR3 has 14 amino acids. The CDR3 loop reads CASSEALGNYEQYF. As DNA, the CDR3 is TGTGCCAGCAGTGAGGCTTTAGGAAACTACGAGCAGTACTTC.

The V call is TRBV18, the J call TRBJ2-2; D unclear. The V and J ends lost 6 bases and 0 bases respectively, with 8 bases between them. CDR1 KGHSH and CDR2 LQKENI come from the germline V gene. The CDR3 sequence is 14 residues long. The CDR3 region is CASSRSANTGELFF. In nucleotides, the CDR3 is TGTGCCAGCTCTAGGAGTGCGAACACCGGGGAGCTGTTTTTT.

This clonotype was counted between two and nine times. The chain links TRBV13 to TRBJ1-3; D might be TRBD1 (5 bases). The CDR3 runs to 16 residues. The germline CDR1 and CDR2 sequences are PRHDT and FYEKMQ (reference sequence). V was pared by 1 base and J by 7 bases, with 17 bases between. CDR3 DNA sequence: TGTGCCAGCAGCTTAGTCCGGGGCCGAATCTGGAACACCATATATTTT. This sequence encodes CASSLVRGRIWNTIYF.

The sample holds many counts of this clonotype. This sequence joins TRBV30 and TRBJ2-3; D uncertain. V shed 5 bases and J shed 0 bases, with 9 bases lying between them. Germline-derived CDR1 and CDR2 are GTSNPN and SVGIG (reference sequence). CDR3 length: 13 amino acids. For the CDR3, the DNA is TGTGCCTGGGGAATTGAGAGCACAGATACGCAGTATTTT. It translates to CAWGIESTDTQYF.

This clonotype was counted at least ten times. The chain joins TRBV19 to TRBJ1-1; D possibly corresponds to TRBD1 (5 bases). This CDR3 comprises 15 residues. Germline CDR1 LNHDA, CDR2 SQIVND (reference sequence). Between the trimmed V and J ends, which lost 9 bases and 0 bases, there was a span of 17 bases. CDR3: CASSPRGLMNTEAFF. Written as DNA, the CDR3 is TGTGCCAGCAGCCCACGGGGACTGATGAACACTGAAGCTTTCTTT.

The sample holds a few counts of this clonotype. CDR3 sequence: CASNPERGYTGELFF. The CDR3 DNA sequence: TGTGCCAGCAACCCTGAGCGGGGTTACACCGGGGAGCTGTTTTTT. The chain has TRBV3-1 and TRBJ2-2; 7 nucleotides align to TRBD2. The CDR3 sequence is 15 residues long. Germline V CDR1 and CDR2: LGHDT, YNNKEL (reference sequence). Trimming cost V 7 bases and J 3 bases; bases outside gene matches: 8.

This clonotype was seen at least ten times. The rearrangement links TRBV28 to TRBJ2-3; no clear D. CDR1 is MDHEN and CDR2 is SYDVKM in the germline V gene. This CDR3 has 13 amino acids. V lost 8 bases and J lost 3, with 12 bases in between. This CDR3 reads CASRLIRTDTQYF. As DNA, the CDR3 is TGTGCCAGCCGGCTAATTCGTACAGATACGCAGTATTTT.

Ten or more counts support this clonotype. The CDR3 region is CASSLDESGSSYEQYF. The CDR3 DNA is TGTGCCAGCAGCTTAGATGAAAGCGGCAGCTCCTACGAGCAGTACTTC. The chain combines TRBV11-2 with TRBJ2-7; the D gene is possibly TRBD2 (5 bases). CDR3 length: 16 residues. The germline V gene has CDR1 SGHAT and CDR2 FQNNGV. The V gene lost 0 bases and the J gene lost 0 bases, with 12 bases spanning the gap.

A few counts support this clonotype. The rearrangement uses TRBV7-8 and TRBJ2-1; D is undetermined. Trimming removed 5 bases at V and 7 bases at J, with 9 bases between. There are 12 residues in the CDR3. The germline CDR1 and CDR2 sequences are SGHVS and FQNEAQ. This chain's CDR3 is CASSTLGNEQFF. The CDR3 nucleotides read TGTGCCAGCAGCACATTGGGGAATGAGCAGTTCTTC.

As for this clonotype: Germline is not matched at one junction end, which may reflect a read error. The genes are TRBV6-5 and TRBJ1-1; 7 bases are a match to TRBD1. The CDR3 spans 12 residues. Germline CDR1 is MNHEY and CDR2 is SVGAGI. The CDR3 nucleotides are TGTGCCAGCAGTTACTCGGACAGGCGGTGGGAATTT. Amino acids: CASSYSDRRWEF.

The rearrangement joins TRBV11-2 to TRBJ2-2, with 10 bases fitting TRBD1. Per the germline V gene, CDR1 is SGHAT and CDR2 is FQNNGV. V lost 3 bases, J lost 5 bases, and 6 bases stayed unmatched. The CDR3 covers 16 residues. The CDR3 reads CASSFRQGAWTGELFF. In nucleotides, the CDR3 is TGTGCCAGCAGCTTCCGACAGGGGGCTTGGACCGGGGAGCTGTTTTTT.

This clonotype was seen a few times. The gene calls are TRBV2 and TRBJ2-2, with unresolved D. V lost 8 bases and J lost 2, with 9 bases in between. The CDR3 loop spans 13 amino acids. CDR1 is SNHLY and CDR2 is FYNNEI in the germline V gene. The CDR3 is CASLRDNTGELFF. CDR3 coding DNA: TGTGCCAGCCTAAGGGATAACACCGGGGAGCTGTTTTTT.

This clonotype was seen more than once but under ten times. This chain connects TRBV7-9 to TRBJ2-1; 7 bases map to TRBD1. This CDR3 comprises 14 residues. The V and J ends lost 6 bases and 3 bases, in that order; junction bases with no gene match: 5. Germline lookup yields CDR1 SEHNR and CDR2 FQNEAQ (reference sequence). Written as DNA, the CDR3 is TGTGCCAGCAGTACAGGGGCGGGCTACAATGAGCAGTTCTTC. Protein sequence: CASSTGAGYNEQFF.

This clonotype was counted many times. The chain recombines TRBV19 with TRBJ1-1; 7 nucleotides line up with TRBD1. After removal of 7 bases from V and 4 bases from J, the junction contained 18 bases not matched to a gene. CDR1 is LNHDA and CDR2 is SQIVND in the germline V gene (reference sequence). This CDR3 has 17 amino acids. The CDR3, as DNA: TGTGCCAGTATGGTTGGTCGGGACAGAATATCGGGCACTGAAGCTTTCTTT. Residues: CASMVGRDRISGTEAFF. The full variable domain, rest sourced from reference TRBV19 and TRBJ1-1, is DGGITQSPKYLFRKEGQNVTLSCEQNLNHDAMYWYRQDPGQGLRLIYYSQIVNDFQKGDIAEGYSVSREKKESFPLTVTSAQKNPTAFYLCASMVGRDRISGTEAFFGQGTRLTVV.

The V gene is TRBV5-1, the J gene TRBJ2-7; D remains ambiguous. V lost 0 bases to trimming and J lost 4 bases, with 14 bases between them. This CDR3 has 15 residues. Per the germline V gene, CDR1 is SGHRS and CDR2 is YFSETQ. CDR3 amino acids: CASSLETGAKYEQYF. The CDR3 DNA is TGCGCCAGCAGCTTGGAAACGGGTGCTAAGTACGAGCAGTACTTC.

Many counts were recorded for this clonotype. The V gene is TRBV27, the J gene TRBJ1-5; D uncertain. The CDR3 runs 14 residues. The ends were cut back, 0 bases at V and 3 bases at J, with 6 bases in the middle. CDR1 and CDR2 (germline): MNHEY, SMNVEV (reference sequence). The CDR3 nucleotides are TGTGCCAGCAGTTTATCGCAGGTCAATCAGCCCCAGCATTTT. This gives the protein CASSLSQVNQPQHF.

In its sample, this clonotype was seen a few times. The chain uses TRBV20-1 and TRBJ1-5; D might be TRBD1 (5 bases). The germline gives CDR1 DFQATT, CDR2 SNEGSKA (reference sequence). The CDR3 consists of 13 residues. V was trimmed by 7 bases and J by 8 bases, leaving 18 bases between them. The CDR3 region is CSVIPMGEEPQHF. The CDR3 DNA is TGCAGTGTAATCCCGATGGGGGAAGAGCCCCAGCATTTT.

In this sample, this clonotype turned up many times. The chain couples TRBV7-9 to TRBJ1-1; the match to TRBD1 covers 7 bases. Germline CDR1 SEHNR, CDR2 FQNEAQ (reference sequence). The length of the CDR3 is 14 residues. J lost 8 bases, V lost 1 base, and 7 bases had no gene match. The CDR3 region is CASSLEGAETEAFF. The DNA of the CDR3 is TGTGCCAGCAGCTTAGAGGGGGCAGAGACGGAAGCTTTCTTT.